The 14 T cell receptor beta chains given below trace back to one sample, sequenced in a study of shared clonotypes between healthy human individuals (dated by TCRdb to 2020 to 2021). Libraries were made using the immunoSEQ multiplex PCR assay. In its TCRdb copy, this immuneACCESS table keeps in-frame sequences only and misses some clones. Where compared with another copy, unresolved V genes explain less than half of these, and the others have no known cause. Across this sample there are around 560,000 clones, with about 95% seen only once. The top ten constitute about 0.11% of the sample. CD8 naive samples were CD45RO-negative cells positively selected for CCR7, giving a CD45RA+CCR7+ population that excluded TemRA cells. Sequencing was performed on naive CD8+ T cells sorted from blood. The cell subset or site label on this specimen signifies: CD45RA+CCR7+. Source of these receptors: a woman in her twenties or thirties in good health.

On this clone itself: Distinct nucleotide sequences in the sample also encode this CDR3. This chain joins TRBV9 and TRBJ1-3; D call uncertain. Deletions cut 2 bases from V and 0 bases from J, with 9 bases between. CDR1 is SGDLS, CDR2 YYNGEE, per germline. The CDR3 loop spans 15 amino acids. The CDR3 region is CASSVDGSSGNTIYF. The CDR3, as DNA: TGTGCCAGCAGCGTTGACGGATCCTCTGGAAACACCATATATTTT.

Remarks on this clone: Other DNA sequences from this sample encode an identical CDR3 as well. This chain's CDR3 is CASSSGNQPQHF. For the CDR3, the DNA is TGTGCCAGCAGTTCCGGGAATCAGCCCCAGCATTTT. The chain joins TRBV27 to TRBJ1-5; D gene uncertain. The V gene lost 4 bases and the J gene lost 4 bases, with 5 bases spanning the gap. The germline CDR1 and CDR2 sequences are MNHEY and SMNVEV (reference sequence). There are 12 residues in the CDR3.

The gene calls are TRBV9 and TRBJ2-7; D might be TRBD1 (5 bases). Per the germline V gene, CDR1 is SGDLS and CDR2 is YYNGEE. Trimming removed 5 bases from V and 0 bases from J, with 9 bases in between. The CDR3 totals 13 residues. CDR3 DNA sequence: TGTGCCAGCAGTGGACAAACCTCCTACGAGCAGTACTTC. Its translation: CASSGQTSYEQYF.

The chain is built from TRBV4-2 and TRBJ2-7; a weak D match, TRBD1 (5 bases). This CDR3 region has 16 residues. Germline CDR1 is LGHNA and CDR2 is YNFKEQ. The V end was cut by 0 bases, the J end by 1 base, with 13 bases between. The chain's CDR3 is CASSQEMTVMSYEQYF. The CDR3 nucleotides read TGTGCCAGCAGCCAAGAGATGACAGTTATGTCCTACGAGCAGTACTTC.

The chain combines TRBV21-1 with TRBJ2-7; no check of the table's D call, TRBD2, against the DNA was made. TRBV21-1 constitutes a pseudogene. This CDR3 is 16 amino acids long. CDR3 in amino acids: CASSKSASGRRYEQYF. CDR3 sequence (DNA): TGTGCCAGCAGCAAATCCGCTAGCGGGAGACGCTACGAGCAGTACTTC.

This clone was picked up one time. The chain employs TRBV6-5 and TRBJ1-1, with D possibly TRBD1 on 5 matching bases. The CDR3 sequence is 13 residues long. Trimming removed 6 bases from V and 4 bases from J, with 12 bases in between. Germline CDR1 is MNHEY and CDR2 is SVGAGI. The CDR3 reads CASRAQGGTEAFF. The DNA of the CDR3 is TGTGCCAGCAGAGCCCAGGGAGGCACTGAAGCTTTCTTT.

The V call is TRBV5-6, the J call TRBJ1-1; D might be TRBD1 (6 bases). The CDR3 loop spans 14 amino acids. Per germline, CDR1 SGHDT and CDR2 YYEEEE. Deletions cut 0 bases from V and 4 bases from J, with 10 bases between. CDR3 nucleotide sequence: TGTGCCAGCAGCTTGGATGGAGGGGGCACTGAAGCTTTCTTT. Protein: CASSLDGGGTEAFF.

The genes are TRBV19 and TRBJ2-3; 14 bases line up with TRBD2. CDR1 and CDR2 from the germline V gene are LNHDA and SQIVND (reference sequence). V dropped 5 bases and J dropped 3; count of bases not matched to a gene: 7. The CDR3 has 17 amino acids. The DNA for the CDR3 is TGTGCCAGTAGTGAGACTAGCGGGAGGGCCTGGACAGATACGCAGTATTTT. Amino acids: CASSETSGRAWTDTQYF.

This clone was detected once. J is TRBJ2-5 and V is TRBV14; D is ambiguous. Germline CDR1 is SGHDN and CDR2 is FVKESK. Trimming cost V 5 bases and J 2 bases, with 12 bases left between them. The CDR3 is 14 residues long. CDR3 DNA sequence: TGTGCCAGCAGCATGCGGTGGTATCAAGAGACCCAGTACTTC. Its protein product is CASSMRWYQETQYF.

The genes are TRBV5-4 and TRBJ1-1; D uncertain. CDR3 length equals 17 residues. Trimming cost V 0 bases and J 2 bases, with 17 bases left between them. Germline V gene lookup returns CDR1 SGHNT and CDR2 YYREEE (reference sequence). The CDR3 loop is CASSLAFGELSNTEAFF. CDR3 nucleotides: TGTGCCAGCAGCTTGGCCTTTGGAGAACTATCAAACACTGAAGCTTTCTTT.

V is TRBV28 and J is TRBJ2-7; D call uncertain. CDR1 and CDR2 from the germline V gene are MDHEN and SYDVKM. The length of the CDR3 is 12 residues. Deletions cut 3 bases from V and 6 bases from J, with 9 bases between. CDR3 coding DNA: TGTGCCAGCAGTTTTAACATGGGCGAGCAGTACTTC. This encodes CASSFNMGEQYF.

The chain combines TRBV19 with TRBJ2-3; TRBD2 agrees at 12 bases. The V segment lost 4 bases and the J segment 2 bases; nucleotides outside the gene matches: 4. Germline V gene sequence: CDR1 LNHDA, CDR2 SQIVND (reference sequence). This CDR3 contains 16 residues. This CDR3 reads CASSKLAGGITDTQYF. The CDR3 bases are TGTGCCAGTAGTAAACTAGCGGGAGGTATCACAGATACGCAGTATTTT.

V gene TRBV4-1 combines with J gene TRBJ1-5, with 9 nucleotides matching TRBD1. The J segment lost 4 bases and the V segment lost 1 base, leaving 5 bases of the junction unmatched. From germline, CDR1 is MGHRA and CDR2 YSYEKL. The CDR3 contains 16 residues. The CDR3 bases are TGCGCCAGCAGCCAAGGGGGACAGGGTGGTAATCAGCCCCAGCATTTT. Protein sequence: CASSQGGQGGNQPQHF.

This chain links TRBV29-1 with TRBJ2-1, with TRBD2 matching 10 bases. Germline CDR1 reads SQVTM; CDR2 reads ANQGSEA. This CDR3 spans 15 amino acids. V was clipped by 3 bases and J by 7 bases; unmatched bases: 9. This chain's CDR3 is CSVDPLSGRTNEQFF. The CDR3 DNA is TGCAGCGTTGATCCCCTTAGCGGGAGGACGAATGAGCAGTTCTTC.